This record covers a single TCR beta chain. The protocol was immunoSEQ multiplex PCR, while the TCRdb copy is restricted to in-frame clones and leaves out a portion. The repertoire holds 90,000 to 120,000 clones, approximately 86% seen once, with under 3.5% in the top ten. The CDR3 contains 13 residues. Germline V gene lookup returns CDR1 SGHDN and CDR2 FVKESK. V gave up 5 bases and J gave up 1 base, with 8 bases separating them. This record comes from a study of blood T cell repertoires in COVID-19. Participants were aged about 18 to 90 years from about two dozen US areas. Clinical history reported by participants formed the basis on which cohorts were assigned.

The sequenced sample consisted of PBMCs or T cells enriched from blood (not recorded which). This chain connects TRBV14 to TRBJ2-5, with D perhaps TRBD2 (6 bases). The sequence was collected from a woman aged 45-65 years who had recovered from COVID-19. CDR3 amino acids: CASSRLVQETQYF. CDR3 sequence (DNA): TGTGCCAGCAGCAGACTAGTCCAAGAGACCCAGTACTTC.